The T cell receptor (beta chain) described here comes from a study of vaccination and CD4 T cells after COVID-19. This CDR3 is 13 amino acids long. With 2 bases removed from V and 6 bases from J, the gap between germline ends came to 11 bases. CDR1 is SGDLS and CDR2 is YYNGEE in the germline V gene. This clonotype showed up just a few times. Its antigen is as yet unknown. Once obtained from cultured CD4+ T cells, the DNA was sequenced using the Oncomine TCR Beta short-read assay. TCRdb redid the calling of the PCR reads with MiXCR, one entry per CDR3 protein. The sample shows about 20,000 distinct CDR3 sequences, roughly 51% of them seen only once. The sample's treatment: roughly 11-day PBMC culture with coronavirus spike peptide pools or control peptides (ViraFEST assay). Following expansion of antigen-specific T cells with peptide pools, ViraFEST then sequenced TCRs.

Sequenced input: CD4+ T cells from blood, cultured in vitro. The rearrangement uses TRBV9 and TRBJ1-1, with unresolved D. The clonotype was recovered from a human donor who had recovered from COVID-19. CDR3 sequence (DNA): TGTGCCAGCAGCGTCACCGAAGGATCTGAAGCTTTCTTT. This codes for CASSVTEGSEAFF.